This T cell receptor beta chain was captured in a study of T cells in localized non-small cell lung cancer. Study conclusions and caveats: The appearance of a median approximately 55 of the top 100 tumor clones was seen in adjacent lung. Highest T cell clonality was seen in uninvolved adjacent lung, surpassing that measured in tumor.

The data were produced by immunoSEQ multiplex PCR, yet TCRdb's version contains in-frame clones alone and is incomplete. The table includes approximately 31,000 clones, 87% detected once. Trimming removed 3 bases at V and 7 bases at J, with 17 bases between. Germline V gives CDR1 SGHTS, CDR2 YDEGEE. CDR3 length: 16 amino acids. Concerning this clone: Antigen: not known.

The sample in question was peripheral blood mononuclear cells, obtained before any cancer treatment. The rearrangement uses TRBV5-8 and TRBJ1-6; maybe TRBD1 (5 bases). This sequence was found in a man aged 35 to 69 with stage III lung adenocarcinoma. This CDR3 is CASSWSPGLKNSPLHF. The CDR3 DNA reads TGTGCCAGCAGCTGGAGCCCGGGACTGAAAAATTCACCCCTCCACTTT. Full variable domain (rest looked up from reference TRBV5-8 and TRBJ1-6): EAGVTQSPTHLIKTRGQQATLRCSPISGHTSVYWYQQALGLGLQFLLWYDEGEERNRGNFPPRFSGRQFPNYSSELNVNALELEDSALYLCASSWSPGLKNSPLHFGNGTRLTVT.